The subject of this entry is one T cell receptor beta chain. Assay: immunoSEQ multiplex PCR; the TCRdb copy retains only in-frame clones and omits some. The sample comprises 98,000 or so clones, 60% to 85% of which are singletons, and about 2% rests with the top ten. Trimming cost V 6 bases and J 7 bases; bases outside gene matches: 3. The CDR3 is 12 amino acids. Per germline, CDR1 MDHEN and CDR2 SYDVKM. This sample was included in a study of blood T cell repertoires in COVID-19. Study-level information: The United States, Italy and Spain provided the acute and convalescent COVID-19 samples.

This clonotype was sampled from a middle-aged woman with acute or convalescent COVID-19. The sample taken for sequencing was peripheral blood. The rearrangement links TRBV28 to TRBJ1-2; 9 bases map to TRBD1. In DNA form, the CDR3 reads TGTGCCAGCAGCCTGGGACAGGGTGGCTACACCTTC. Residues: CASSLGQGGYTF.